The clone carrying this T cell receptor beta chain was picked up a small number of times. These data are taken from a study of identical twins. The CDR3 is 17 residues long. Deletions cut 0 bases from V and 1 base from J, with 16 bases between. Germline V gene lookup returns CDR1 MNHEY and CDR2 SVGAGI. One entry per CDR3 protein results from TCRdb running MiXCR on the 5' RACE reads. The sample lists roughly 570,000 distinct CDR3 sequences, around a tenth occurring once. The same data also went into a second study, on yellow fever vaccine responses in identical twins. That work contributes: Each twin's T cell response to the vaccine was reported to look partly convergent and partly personalized.

This clonotype was obtained from a young woman in good health. The sequencing sample was made of PBMCs. V usage is TRBV6-5 and J usage is TRBJ2-7; D tentatively reads TRBD1 or TRBD2 (5 bases each). The CDR3: CASSYSRGGDWSYEQYF. CDR3 DNA sequence: TGTGCCAGCAGTTACTCGAGGGGTGGGGATTGGTCCTACGAGCAGTACTTC.